This TCR beta chain comes out of a study of cytomegalovirus exposure and HLA in healthy donors. Of note for this clone: No antigen is known for it.

Study outcomes and limitations: There were reportedly fewer N-insertions in an Asian-associated ancestry cluster than the roughly 610-donor mean, in a later analysis. It is likely that the observed cluster of highly shared sequence variants was a sequencing artifact.

PCR primers comprised 60 Vbeta and 13 Jbeta primers. TCRdb's table, derived via immunoSEQ multiplex PCR, lists solely in-frame clones and lacks some. The sample data list approximately 40,000 clones. V was clipped by 6 bases and J by 5 bases; unmatched bases: 7. This CDR3 spans 14 amino acids. Germline CDR1 is ENHRY and CDR2 is SYGVKD. This chain joins TRBV10-3 and TRBJ1-2; 9 nucleotides agree with TRBD1. This clonotype originated in a human donor in good health. The specimen sequenced was PBMCs. The CDR3 sequence: CAIRGQGDQYGYTF. For the CDR3, the DNA is TGTGCCATCAGGGGACAGGGCGACCAATATGGCTACACCTTC.